This TCR beta chain is drawn from a study of cytomegalovirus exposure and HLA in healthy donors. Study-wide background: Among the approximately 400 genotyped donors, 81% were placed in the Caucasian-associated ancestry cluster.

Study-wide points: V- and J-gene trimming in TCR beta was tied to a missense DCLRE1C variant by an analysis performed later. Roughly uniform depth of sequencing across donors was assumed in presence/absence analyses.

Remarks on this clone: Its antigen is unidentified.

V was shortened by 8 bases and J by 2 bases, with 11 bases between the two germline ends. Germline loops: CDR1 SNHLY, CDR2 FYNNEI. The CDR3 runs to 13 residues. PCR amplification relied on 60 Vbeta primers (plus 13 Jbeta primers). Produced via immunoSEQ multiplex PCR; TCRdb's table is partial and in-frame only. Of approximately 200,000 clones listed, 70% to 90% are singletons. This sequence originates from a woman aged 18-29 years in good health and CMV-seropositive. Sample: PBMCs. The genes are TRBV2 and TRBJ2-3; D is perhaps TRBD1 (6 bases). The CDR3 here is CASGGLPTDTQYF. The CDR3 bases are TGTGCCAGCGGGGGCCTTCCCACAGATACGCAGTATTTT.